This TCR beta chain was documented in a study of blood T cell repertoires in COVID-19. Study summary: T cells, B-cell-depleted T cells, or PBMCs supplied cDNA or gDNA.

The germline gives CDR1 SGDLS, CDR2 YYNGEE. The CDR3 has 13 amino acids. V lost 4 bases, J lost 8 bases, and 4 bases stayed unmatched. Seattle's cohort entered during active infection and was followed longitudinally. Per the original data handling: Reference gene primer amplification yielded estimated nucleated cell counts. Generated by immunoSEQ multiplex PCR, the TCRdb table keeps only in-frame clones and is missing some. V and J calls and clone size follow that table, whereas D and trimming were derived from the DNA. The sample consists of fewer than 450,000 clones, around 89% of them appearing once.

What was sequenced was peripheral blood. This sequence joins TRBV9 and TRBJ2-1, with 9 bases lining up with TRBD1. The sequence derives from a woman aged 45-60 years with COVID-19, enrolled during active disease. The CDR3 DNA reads TGTGCCAGCAGCATCGACAGGGGGGATGAGCAGTTCTTC. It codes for CASSIDRGDEQFF.